The 19 T cell receptor beta chains presented below share a single source sample, sequenced in a study of immune evolution from preneoplasia to lung adenocarcinoma (dated by TCRdb to the early 2020s). The library was prepared using the immunoSEQ multiplex PCR assay. This immuneACCESS table, as held by TCRdb, lists in-frame sequences with V and J called but not all clones. Of the missing ones, under half trace to an unresolved V gene in checked studies; the others have no known cause. The sample table lists over 4,000 clones, approximately 72% of them with a count of one. The top ten clonotypes cover around 11% of the sample. The sequenced sample consisted of FFPE minimally invasive lung adenocarcinoma tissue. Reading the label with the study, this specimen's cell subset or site is: micro-invasive lung adenocarcinoma (MIA). The receptors shown here come from a person aged 65 to 85 with lung adenocarcinoma.

V usage is TRBV18 and J usage is TRBJ1-5; D is perhaps TRBD1 (5 bases). V was pared by 3 bases and J by 0 bases, with 12 bases between. There are 16 residues in the CDR3. The germline V gene has CDR1 KGHSH and CDR2 LQKENI. The CDR3 coding sequence is TGTGCCAGCTCACCGCAACAGGAATATAGCAATCAGCCCCAGCATTTT. Translated: CASSPQQEYSNQPQHF.

J is TRBJ2-3 and V is TRBV7-2; 8 bases map to TRBD2. The CDR3 is 12 residues long. The V and J ends lost 5 bases and 6 bases, in that order; junction bases with no gene match: 1. The germline V gene encodes CDR1 SGHTA and CDR2 FQGNSA. The DNA of the CDR3 is TGTGCCAGCAGCCCGGGGGGGGATACGCAGTATTTT. Its translation: CASSPGGDTQYF.

The J gene is TRBJ2-7, the V gene TRBV5-6; possibly TRBD1 for D (7 bases). V dropped 2 bases and J dropped 4 bases, with 13 bases sitting between them. Per the germline V gene, CDR1 is SGHDT and CDR2 is YYEEEE. The CDR3 contains 14 residues. The CDR3 loop reads CASSLRSGGYEQYF. The CDR3 DNA follows: TGTGCCAGCAGCTTACGTTCAGGGGGGTACGAGCAGTACTTC.

CDR3 DNA: TGCGCCAGCAGCTGGACTAGGGGAACCACAGATACGCAGTATTTT. It specifies CASSWTRGTTDTQYF. The V and J genes are TRBV5-1 and TRBJ2-3; TRBD2 matches at 7 bases. This CDR3 is 15 amino acids long. Trimming at V came to 3 bases and at J to 2 bases, leaving 6 bases not matched to a gene. CDR1 is SGHRS, CDR2 YFSETQ, per germline.

V and J are TRBV7-8 and TRBJ2-4, with 11 positions matching TRBD2. This CDR3 comprises 17 residues. V lost 5 bases to trimming and J lost 6 bases; unmatched junction nucleotides: 12. CDR1 is SGHVS and CDR2 is FQNEAQ in the germline V gene. This CDR3 reads CASSPRVAGGPVNIQYF. CDR3 bases: TGTGCCAGCAGCCCAAGGGTAGCGGGGGGGCCGGTAAACATTCAGTACTTC.

The chain is built from TRBV30 and TRBJ2-3, with 11 bases matching TRBD1. Germline CDR1 is GTSNPN and CDR2 is SVGIG (reference sequence). The CDR3 totals 14 residues. After removal of 1 base from V and 4 bases from J, the junction contained 1 base not matched to a gene. Here the CDR3 reads CAWSGGQGADTQYF. DNA for the CDR3: TGTGCCTGGAGTGGGGGACAGGGGGCAGATACGCAGTATTTT.

The V call is TRBV6-1, the J call TRBJ1-1; unclear D gene. The length of the CDR3 is 13 residues. V shed 1 base and J shed 4 bases, with 7 bases lying between them. Germline CDR1 and CDR2: MNHNS and SASEGT. CDR3 residues: CASSEVIGTEAFF. DNA for the CDR3: TGTGCCAGCAGTGAAGTAATCGGCACTGAAGCTTTCTTT.

The rearrangement links TRBV7-8 to TRBJ2-1, with D uncertain. The germline V gene encodes CDR1 SGHVS and CDR2 FQNEAQ. The CDR3 has 12 amino acids. With 5 bases removed from V and 9 bases from J, the gap between germline ends came to 11 bases. CDR3 amino acids: CASSPLGLEQFF. CDR3 sequence (DNA): TGTGCCAGCAGCCCTCTGGGTCTTGAGCAGTTCTTC. Drawing the rest from reference TRBV7-8 and TRBJ2-1, the complete variable domain is GAGVSQSPRYKVAKRGQDVALRCDPISGHVSLFWYQQALGQGPEFLTYFQNEAQLDKSGLPSDRFFAERPEGSVSTLKIQRTQQEDSAVYLCASSPLGLEQFFGPGTRLTVL.

The rearrangement uses TRBV13 and TRBJ1-1; perhaps TRBD1 as D (6 bases). Trimming stripped 3 bases from V and 1 base from J, with 9 bases between. The germline gives CDR1 PRHDT, CDR2 FYEKMQ (reference sequence). The CDR3 is 14 residues long. Here the CDR3 reads CASSFPGANTEAFF. DNA of the CDR3: TGTGCCAGCAGCTTTCCAGGGGCGAACACTGAAGCTTTCTTT. The full variable domain, with the rest looked up from reference TRBV13 and TRBJ1-1, is AAGVIQSPRHLIKEKRETATLKCYPIPRHDTVYWYQQGPGQDPQFLISFYEKMQSDKGSIPDRFSAQQFSDYHSELNMSSLELGDSALYFCASSFPGANTEAFFGQGTRLTVV.

The gene calls are TRBV19 and TRBJ1-5; 10 positions agree with TRBD1. The V gene end was trimmed by 5 bases and the J gene end by 6 bases; junction bases not matched to a gene: 7. Germline CDR1 LNHDA, CDR2 SQIVND (reference sequence). The CDR3 loop spans 15 amino acids. CDR3: CASSWAGTGAQPQHF. As DNA, the CDR3 is TGTGCCAGTAGTTGGGCCGGGACAGGGGCTCAGCCCCAGCATTTT. The entire variable domain, with the rest obtained from reference TRBV19 and TRBJ1-5, is as follows: DGGITQSPKYLFRKEGQNVTLSCEQNLNHDAMYWYRQDPGQGLRLIYYSQIVNDFQKGDIAEGYSVSREKKESFPLTVTSAQKNPTAFYLCASSWAGTGAQPQHFGDGTRLSIL.

The chain recombines TRBV19 with TRBJ1-5; D remains ambiguous. Germline values: CDR1 LNHDA, CDR2 SQIVND (reference sequence). This CDR3 contains 17 residues. The ends were cut back, 3 bases at V and 0 bases at J, with 15 bases in the middle. This chain's CDR3 is CASSIPTPGYSNQPQHF. The CDR3 bases are TGTGCCAGTAGTATTCCCACCCCGGGCTATAGCAATCAGCCCCAGCATTTT.

The chain has TRBV10-3 and TRBJ2-1; either TRBD1 or TRBD2 may supply D (5 bases each). V was trimmed by 3 bases and J by 12 bases, leaving 9 bases between them. From germline, CDR1 is ENHRY and CDR2 SYGVKD. The CDR3 sequence is 11 residues long. As DNA, the CDR3 is TGTGCCATCAGTGACCGGGACCGGCAGTTCTTC. Translating it yields CAISDRDRQFF.

This chain connects TRBV6-1 to TRBJ1-2, with D tentatively TRBD1 (5 bases). With 7 bases removed from V and 2 bases from J, the gap between germline ends came to 8 bases. The CDR3 loop spans 12 amino acids. Germline V gene data show CDR1 as MNHNS and CDR2 as SASEGT. Here the CDR3 reads CASTQGNYGYTF. For the CDR3, the DNA is TGTGCCAGCACGCAGGGCAACTATGGCTACACCTTC.

The sample holds a few counts of this clone. This chain links TRBV30 with TRBJ2-7; 7 bases map to TRBD2. The CDR3 is made up of 14 amino acids. With V trimmed by 0 bases and J by 2 bases, 4 bases remained unmatched. The germline CDR1 and CDR2 sequences are GTSNPN and SVGIG (reference sequence). CDR3 DNA: TGTGCCTGGAGTGTATGGGGGAGGGCCTACGAGCAGTACTTC. Amino acid sequence: CAWSVWGRAYEQYF.

The V gene is TRBV7-9, the J gene TRBJ2-2; D possibly matches TRBD1 or TRBD2 (5 bases each). V shed 5 bases and J shed 7 bases, with 8 bases lying between them. The CDR3 is 12 residues long. CDR1 SEHNR and CDR2 FQNEAQ come from the germline V gene (reference sequence). Here the CDR3 DNA reads TGTGCCAGCAGCCCGAGGGGCGGGGAGCTGTTTTTT. Its translation: CASSPRGGELFF.

Details on this clone: The identical CDR3 is also encoded by other nucleotide sequences in the sample. The J gene is TRBJ2-5, the V gene TRBV19, with TRBD1 matching 11 bases. The CDR3 is made up of 15 amino acids. Germline-derived CDR1 and CDR2 are LNHDA and SQIVND (reference sequence). Trimming took 3 bases from V and 4 from J; bases not matched to a gene: 4. The DNA for the CDR3 is TGTGCCAGTAGTATCGGACAGGGGGCGGGAGAGACCCAGTACTTC. As protein: CASSIGQGAGETQYF.

This chain connects TRBV2 to TRBJ2-3, with 11 bases lining up with TRBD2. The CDR3 consists of 14 residues. V shed 9 bases, J shed 4 bases, and the junction held 6 bases outside the gene matches. Germline V gene sequence: CDR1 SNHLY, CDR2 FYNNEI. As DNA, the CDR3 is TGTGCCAGAACAAATAGCGGGAGGGCAGATACGCAGTATTTT. Its protein is CARTNSGRADTQYF.

This clone counts as large. The CDR3 loop reads CASRSGPANTGELFF. DNA for the CDR3: TGCGCCAGCAGATCCGGCCCCGCGAACACCGGGGAGCTGTTTTTT. The chain links TRBV5-1 to TRBJ2-2; D uncertain. This CDR3 has 15 residues. Trimming pared 5 bases from V and 0 bases from J, leaving 11 bases between. The V gene's germline CDR1 is SGHRS and CDR2 YFSETQ.

The chain has TRBV6-1 and TRBJ2-7; 8 bases are a match to TRBD1. This CDR3 is 16 amino acids long. The germline CDR1 and CDR2 sequences are MNHNS and SASEGT. V trimming: 3 bases; J trimming: 4 bases; junction bases outside the gene matches: 11. The CDR3 DNA follows: TGTGCCAGCAGTGATGGCCTGACAGGGGAAGGATACGAGCAGTACTTC. It specifies CASSDGLTGEGYEQYF.